A single sample is the source of the 8 T cell receptor beta chains below, sequenced in a study of identical twins. TCRdb recomputed calls from the 5' RACE reads with MiXCR, one row per CDR3 protein. The sample yields 1.5 million to 2 million distinct CDR3 sequences, roughly 35% seen once. The sample comprised cord blood. The source of these receptors is a newborn girl in good health.

The chain uses TRBV6-5 and TRBJ2-1; no clear D. Looked up from germline, CDR1 is MNHEY and CDR2 is SVGAGI. The length of the CDR3 is 14 residues. V lost 3 bases, J lost 5 bases, and 11 bases lay in between. The CDR3 reads CASSYSRENNEQFF. CDR3 bases: TGTGCCAGCAGTTATTCTAGAGAGAACAATGAGCAGTTCTTC.

The J gene is TRBJ2-1, the V gene TRBV5-1, with 7 nucleotides matching TRBD1. The CDR3 contains 16 residues. V dropped 0 bases and J dropped 3; count of bases not matched to a gene: 6. The germline V gene encodes CDR1 SGHRS and CDR2 YFSETQ. CDR3 in amino acids: CASSLAWAGGYNEQFF. In nucleotides, the CDR3 is TGCGCCAGCAGCTTGGCCTGGGCAGGGGGCTACAATGAGCAGTTCTTC. The full variable domain, its missing parts supplied by reference TRBV5-1 and TRBJ2-1, is KAGVTQTPRYLIKTRGQQVTLSCSPISGHRSVSWYQQTPGQGLQFLFEYFSETQRNKGNFPGRFSGRQFSNSRSEMNVSTLELGDSALYLCASSLAWAGGYNEQFFGPGTRLTVL.

This rearrangement joins TRBV20-1 to TRBJ2-3; 7 bases agree with TRBD1. CDR1 is DFQATT, CDR2 SNEGSKA, per germline (reference sequence). Germline trimming cut 5 bases from V and 2 bases from J; bases unmatched to any gene: 10. The CDR3 runs 15 residues. For the CDR3, the DNA is TGCAGTGCTGAGAATAGCGAGGGGGCCACAGATACGCAGTATTTT. Its protein product is CSAENSEGATDTQYF.

In regard to this clonotype: At one of its ends the junction is not consistent with the germline gene, which may arise from a read error. V and J are TRBV5-1 and TRBJ2-1; 8 bases are shared with TRBD2. The CDR3 loop spans 15 amino acids. Germline-derived CDR1 and CDR2 are SGHRS and YFSETQ. CDR3 in DNA: TGCGCCAGCAGTGAAGGCGGGGGGCAGTACAAGGAGCAGTTCTTC. Encoded protein: CASSEGGGQYKEQFF.

This clonotype was counted between two and nine times. The gene calls are TRBV6-5 and TRBJ2-1; 13 nucleotides match TRBD2. The V segment lost 0 bases and the J segment 7 bases; nucleotides outside the gene matches: 3. Germline CDR1 reads MNHEY; CDR2 reads SVGAGI. CDR3 size: 16 residues. CDR3: CASSYSRTSGRNEQFF. The CDR3 DNA reads TGTGCCAGCAGTTACTCGCGGACTAGCGGGAGAAATGAGCAGTTCTTC.

This CDR3 is CASSLVRQLQETQYF. CDR3 sequence (DNA): TGTGCCAGCAGCTTAGTCCGACAGCTCCAAGAGACCCAGTACTTC. The chain links TRBV7-2 to TRBJ2-5, with D maybe TRBD1 (5 bases). V lost 1 base to trimming and J lost 1 base, with 10 bases between them. The CDR3 has 15 residues. Germline CDR1 is SGHTA and CDR2 is FQGNSA. Combining the CDR3 with reference TRBV7-2 and TRBJ2-5 gives the whole variable domain GAGVSQSPSNKVTEKGKDVELRCDPISGHTALYWYRQSLGQGLEFLIYFQGNSAPDKSGLPSDRFSAERTGGSVSTLTIQRTQQEDSAVYLCASSLVRQLQETQYFGPGTRLLVL.

This rearrangement joins TRBV4-1 to TRBJ2-4; D might be TRBD2 (6 bases). This CDR3 has 14 residues. The germline V gene encodes CDR1 MGHRA and CDR2 YSYEKL. Trimming removed 1 base from V and 7 bases from J, with 11 bases in between. CDR3 in DNA: TGCGCCAGCAGCCAAGGGGCCCGGGAGAACATTCAGTACTTC. Protein: CASSQGARENIQYF.

Only a few counts were recorded for this clonotype. The V call is TRBV2, the J call TRBJ2-1; D remains ambiguous. This CDR3 has 18 amino acids. Deletions cut 6 bases from V and 8 bases from J, with 29 bases between. Germline values: CDR1 SNHLY, CDR2 FYNNEI. The CDR3, as DNA: TGTGCCAGCAGAGGGATCGCTGGACGGGTTACATTTCCCCATGAGCAGTTCTTC. Protein product: CASRGIAGRVTFPHEQFF.